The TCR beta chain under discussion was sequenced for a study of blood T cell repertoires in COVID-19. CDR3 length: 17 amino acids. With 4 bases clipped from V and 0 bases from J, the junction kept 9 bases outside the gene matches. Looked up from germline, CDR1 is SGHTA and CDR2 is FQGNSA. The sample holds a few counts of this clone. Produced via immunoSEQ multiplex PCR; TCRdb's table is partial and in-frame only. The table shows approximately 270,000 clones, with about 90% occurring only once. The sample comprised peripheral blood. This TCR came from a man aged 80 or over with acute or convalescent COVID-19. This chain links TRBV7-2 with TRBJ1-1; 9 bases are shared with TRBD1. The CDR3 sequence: CASSSDRGGRMNTEAFF. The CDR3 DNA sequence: TGTGCCAGCAGCTCGGACAGGGGAGGGCGTATGAACACTGAAGCTTTCTTT.